This T cell receptor beta chain was captured in a study of blood T cell repertoires in COVID-19. V dropped 5 bases and J dropped 4; count of bases not matched to a gene: 6. The CDR3 is made up of 15 amino acids. CDR1 and CDR2 from the germline V gene are MNHEY and SVGEGT. This clone showed up just once. Assay: immunoSEQ multiplex PCR; the TCRdb copy retains only in-frame clones and omits some. The sample contains about 170,000 clones, 79% of which appear only once. The receptor's source is a woman between 70 and 85 years old in a cohort exposed to, infected with or recovered from COVID-19 (not recorded which). Sequencing was carried out using PBMCs or T cells enriched from blood (not recorded which). The V gene is TRBV6-2 or TRBV6-3, the J gene TRBJ2-7; 12 nucleotides align to TRBD2. The CDR3 sequence is CASSHTSGRSYEQYF. CDR3 in DNA: TGTGCCAGCAGTCACACTAGCGGGAGGAGTTACGAGCAGTACTTC.